Here is one T cell receptor beta chain with its context. The identical CDR3 is also encoded by other nucleotide sequences in the sample. The record originates from a study of blood T cell repertoires in COVID-19. Study-wide background: T cells, B-cell-depleted T cells, or PBMCs supplied cDNA or gDNA.

Authors' analysis steps: The authors estimated nucleated cell counts from reference gene primer amplification. Repertoires were generated with immunoSEQ multiplex PCR, while TCRdb's copy carries only in-frame clones and drops some. Clone size and V and J calls were adopted from that table, with D and trimming inferred from the DNA. The repertoire holds about 170,000 clones, 83% seen once, with roughly 18% in the top ten. This CDR3 is built from 12 residues. Germline V lookup: CDR1 SQVTM, CDR2 ANQGSEA. The V and J ends lost 3 bases and 5 bases respectively, with 10 bases between them. Source material: peripheral blood. The origin of this receptor is a woman aged 70-85 years who had recovered from COVID-19. The chain links TRBV29-1 to TRBJ1-1; D is ambiguous. The CDR3 DNA is TGCAGCGTTGACCGGGGTGGGACTGAAGCTTTCTTT. Its protein product is CSVDRGGTEAFF.